This T cell receptor beta chain was identified during a study of spatial heterogeneity in lung cancer. On the study more broadly: Bulk RNA-seq from matched material yielded a T cell module score that correlated strongly with TCR transcript counts in tumor regions. Findings and caveats of the study: Tracking of tumor mutation counts was seen in expanded intratumoral alpha and beta TCR counts. Ubiquitous expanded TCR counts tracked ubiquitous nonsynonymous mutations, and regional counts tracked regional ones.

This clonotype has ten or more counts. Its specificity is not known. TCRdb re-analysed the 5' RACE reads in MiXCR, keeping a single row per CDR3 protein. The sample consists of about 22,000 distinct CDR3 sequences, approximately 9% of them appearing once. The V end was cut by 5 bases, the J end by 7 bases, with 20 bases between. The CDR3 sequence is 16 residues long. Germline assignment: CDR1 SGHTA and CDR2 FQGTGA. Stated time point: sample taken at primary tumor resection. Sequencing of whole RNA from tumor, nontumor lung or frozen PBMC involved no sorting. The chain joins TRBV7-3 to TRBJ2-2; D perhaps matches TRBD2 (6 bases). The sample in question was lung tumor tissue, obtained at surgery. The receptor comes from a male donor with early-stage non-small cell lung cancer. CDR3: CASSPRGGDSNGELFF. CDR3 DNA sequence: TGTGCCAGCAGCCCCCGAGGAGGGGATTCGAACGGGGAGCTGTTTTTT.